Listed below are T cell receptor beta chains from one sample, sequenced in a study of blood T cell repertoires in COVID-19. Assay used: immunoSEQ multiplex PCR; TCRdb lists only in-frame clones, some missing. The table records over 150,000 clones, about 80% of them present only once. Sequencing used PBMCs or T cells enriched from blood (not recorded which). The receptors were gathered from a woman aged 60-70 years who had recovered from COVID-19. CDR3s include the opening cysteine and the closing phenylalanine or tryptophan. D genes are given only for firm matches. Size is omitted from some rows. Given values are once, few, many or a class for expanded clones.

>TRBV2|NA|TRBJ2-3|TRBD1
CASPWTGKSTDTQYF
TGTGCCAGCCCATGGACAGGGAAGAGCACAGATACGCAGTATTTT
>TRBV2|NA|TRBJ2-1|TRBD2
CASNDGGASGNEQFF
TGTGCCAGCAACGACGGGGGGGCATCGGGCAATGAGCAGTTCTTC
>TRBV3-1/TRBV3-2|NA|TRBJ2-7|NA
CASSRHREAYEQYF
TGTGCCAGCAGCCGCCACAGGGAAGCCTACGAGCAGTACTTC
>TRBV10-3|NA|TRBJ1-1|TRBD1
CAISPDRGTEAFF
TGTGCCATCAGCCCCGACAGGGGGACTGAAGCTTTCTTT
>TRBV2|NA|TRBJ1-1|NA
CASRGGEGRNTEAFF
TGTGCCAGCAGAGGTGGAGAAGGCCGTAACACTGAAGCTTTCTTT
>TRBV5-4|NA|TRBJ1-3|NA
CASSPTQGRAGNTIYF
TGTGCCAGCAGCCCCACCCAGGGGAGGGCCGGAAACACCATATATTTT
>TRBV15|NA|TRBJ2-7|NA
CATSSRREAGYEQYF
TGTGCCACCAGCAGTCGAAGGGAGGCGGGCTACGAGCAGTACTTC
>TRBV6-2/TRBV6-3|NA|TRBJ2-7|TRBD1
CASSPQGQGVGEQYF
TGTGCCAGCAGTCCCCAGGGACAGGGGGTAGGCGAGCAGTACTTC
>TRBV29-1|NA|TRBJ2-2|NA
CSVTDTNGGELFF
TGCAGCGTCACGGACACAAACGGCGGGGAGCTGTTTTTT
>TRBV4-1|NA|TRBJ2-3|NA
CASSHDPGSTDTQYF
TGCGCCAGCAGCCACGACCCGGGATCCACAGATACGCAGTATTTT
>TRBV6-5|few|TRBJ1-4|NA
CASSLSGFPNEKLFF
TGTGCCAGCAGTTTATCAGGGTTCCCTAATGAAAAACTGTTTTTT
>TRBV9|NA|TRBJ2-3|TRBD2
CASSLRTSGGTDTQYF
TGTGCCAGCAGCCTGAGGACTAGCGGGGGGACAGATACGCAGTATTTT
>TRBV14|NA|TRBJ1-4|NA
CASSHQGREKLFF
TGTGCCAGCAGCCATCAAGGCAGGGAAAAACTGTTTTTT
>TRBV6-1|NA|TRBJ2-4|NA
CASSEQRIAKNIQYF
TGTGCCAGCAGTGAACAGCGAATAGCCAAAAACATTCAGTACTTC
>TRBV7-2|NA|TRBJ2-5|TRBD2
CASSLNSAGGTETQYF
TGTGCCAGCAGCTTAAATTCTGCGGGGGGAACAGAGACCCAGTACTTC
>TRBV19|NA|TRBJ1-2|NA
CASSRREIREGYTF
TGTGCCAGTAGCCGACGAGAAATAAGGGAGGGCTACACCTTC
>TRBV11-1|few|TRBJ2-7|NA
CASSLWGVSYEQYF
TGTGCCAGCAGCTTATGGGGGGTCTCCTACGAGCAGTACTTC
>TRBV10-2|NA|TRBJ2-4|TRBD1
CASSSGQGGYIQYF
TGCGCCAGCAGTTCCGGACAGGGAGGCTACATTCAGTACTTC
>TRBV29-1|few|TRBJ1-4|NA
CSVGWTLNEKLFF
TGCAGCGTTGGGTGGACTCTTAATGAAAAACTGTTTTTT
>TRBV2|few|TRBJ2-5|TRBD2
CASSEAGTRGETQYF
TGTGCCAGCAGTGAAGCGGGGACTAGGGGGGAGACCCAGTACTTC
>TRBV5-1|NA|TRBJ2-7|NA
CASKLQGSNLYEQYF
TGCGCCAGCAAACTCCAGGGCTCAAACCTCTACGAGCAGTACTTC
>TRBV18|NA|TRBJ2-3|NA
CASSGAGPVGTDTQYF
TGTGCCAGCTCAGGTGCGGGTCCTGTGGGCACAGATACGCAGTATTTT
>TRBV3-1/TRBV3-2|NA|TRBJ1-2|TRBD1
CASSQEGGGYGYTF
TGTGCCAGCAGCCAAGAAGGGGGCGGCTATGGCTACACCTTC
>TRBV10-3|NA|TRBJ1-1|NA
CAMSFEPNTEAFF
TGTGCCATGTCTTTTGAGCCGAACACTGAAGCTTTCTTT
>TRBV20-1|NA|TRBJ2-5|TRBD2
CSASVQRGEETQYF
TGCAGTGCTAGTGTCCAGCGGGGGGAAGAGACCCAGTACTTC
>TRBV15|NA|TRBJ2-7|TRBD2
CATSRDPSGAYEQYF
TGTGCCACCAGCAGAGATCCCAGCGGGGCCTACGAGCAGTACTTC
>TRBV2|NA|TRBJ1-5|TRBD1
CASVASTGENQPQHF
TGTGCCAGCGTCGCTTCCACAGGGGAAAATCAGCCCCAGCATTTT
>TRBV6-2/TRBV6-3|NA|TRBJ1-5|NA
CASSYSWQNQPQHF
TGTGCCAGCAGTTACTCGTGGCAGAATCAGCCCCAGCATTTT
>TRBV3-1/TRBV3-2|NA|TRBJ2-7|NA
CASSQDPAYEQYF
TGTGCCAGCAGCCAAGACCCCGCCTACGAGCAGTACTTC
>TRBV5-6|few|TRBJ1-2|NA
CASSLVHRVIYGYTF
TGTGCCAGCAGCTTGGTTCACAGGGTTATCTATGGCTACACCTTC
>TRBV6-4|NA|TRBJ2-6|TRBD1
CASSEGTGDGANVLTF
TGTGCCAGCAGTGAAGGGACAGGGGACGGGGCCAACGTCCTGACTTTC
>TRBV4-1|NA|TRBJ1-5|NA
CASSQETGQPQHF
TGCGCCAGCAGCCAAGAAACGGGTCAGCCCCAGCATTTT
>TRBV11-2|NA|TRBJ2-5|TRBD1
CASSSPGGLGETQYF
TGTGCCAGCAGTTCCCCAGGGGGCCTTGGAGAGACCCAGTACTTC
>TRBV6-1|NA|TRBJ1-5|NA
CASSEKRTPNQPQHF
TGTGCCAGCAGTGAAAAGAGGACACCAAATCAGCCCCAGCATTTT
>TRBV18|NA|TRBJ2-3|NA
CASSPPLTDISTDTQYF
TGTGCCAGCTCACCACCGTTGACAGATATTAGCACAGATACGCAGTATTTT
>TRBV9|NA|TRBJ2-1|TRBD2
CASSLRLATYNEQFF
TGTGCCAGCAGCTTGCGACTAGCTACCTACAATGAGCAGTTCTTC
>TRBV7-9|NA|TRBJ2-1|NA
CASSFTPYGANEQFF
TGTGCCAGCAGCTTCACCCCTTATGGGGCTAATGAGCAGTTCTTC
>TRBV11-2|NA|TRBJ1-1|NA
CASSLARQGTEAFF
TGTGCCAGCAGCTTAGCCCGCCAGGGCACTGAAGCTTTCTTT
>TRBV19|NA|TRBJ1-2|NA
CASSMGLKANYGYTF
TGTGCCAGTAGTATGGGGCTAAAAGCTAACTATGGCTACACCTTC
>TRBV30|NA|TRBJ2-5|TRBD1
CAWSGTGGQETQYF
TGTGCCTGGAGTGGGACAGGGGGTCAAGAGACCCAGTACTTC